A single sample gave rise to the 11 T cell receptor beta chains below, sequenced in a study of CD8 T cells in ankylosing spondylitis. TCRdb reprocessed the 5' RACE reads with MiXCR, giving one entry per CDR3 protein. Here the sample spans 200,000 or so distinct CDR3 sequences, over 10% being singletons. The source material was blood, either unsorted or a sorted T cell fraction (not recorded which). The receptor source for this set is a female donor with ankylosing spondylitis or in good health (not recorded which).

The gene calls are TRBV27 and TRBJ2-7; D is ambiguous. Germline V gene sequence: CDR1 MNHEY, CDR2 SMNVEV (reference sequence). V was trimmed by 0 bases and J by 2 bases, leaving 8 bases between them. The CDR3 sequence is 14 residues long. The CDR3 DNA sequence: TGTGCCAGCAGTTTATCCCTGACGGCCTACGAGCAGTACTTC. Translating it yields CASSLSLTAYEQYF.

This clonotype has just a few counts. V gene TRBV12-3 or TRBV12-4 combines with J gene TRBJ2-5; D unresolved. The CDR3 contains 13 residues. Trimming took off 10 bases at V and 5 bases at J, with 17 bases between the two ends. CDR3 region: CATSVRSLETQYF. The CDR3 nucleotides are TGTGCCACCAGCGTAAGGAGTCTGGAGACCCAGTACTTC.

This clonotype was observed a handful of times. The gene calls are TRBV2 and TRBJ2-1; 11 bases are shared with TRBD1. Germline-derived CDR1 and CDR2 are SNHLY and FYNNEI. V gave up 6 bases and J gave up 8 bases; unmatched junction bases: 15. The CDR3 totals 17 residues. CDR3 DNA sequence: TGTGCCAGCAGCATACCTCGGGACAGGGGGAATGGGGATGAGCAGTTCTTC. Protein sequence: CASSIPRDRGNGDEQFF.

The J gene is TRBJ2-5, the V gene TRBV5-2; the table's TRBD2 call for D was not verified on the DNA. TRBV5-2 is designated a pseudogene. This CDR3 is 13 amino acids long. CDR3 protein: CATGPGLKETQYF. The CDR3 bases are TGTGCCACGGGCCCTGGCCTGAAAGAGACCCAGTACTTC.

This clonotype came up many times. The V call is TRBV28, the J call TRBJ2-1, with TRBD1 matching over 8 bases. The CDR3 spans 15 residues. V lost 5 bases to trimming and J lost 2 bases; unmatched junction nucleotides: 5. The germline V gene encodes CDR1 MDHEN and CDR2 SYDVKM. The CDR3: CASSPRDRPYNEQFF. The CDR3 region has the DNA TGTGCCAGCAGTCCCCGGGACAGGCCCTACAATGAGCAGTTCTTC.

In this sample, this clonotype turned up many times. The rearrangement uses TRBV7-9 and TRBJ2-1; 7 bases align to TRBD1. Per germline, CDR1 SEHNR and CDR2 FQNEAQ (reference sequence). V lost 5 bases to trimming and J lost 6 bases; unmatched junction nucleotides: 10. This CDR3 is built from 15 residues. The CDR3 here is CASSHRGPDLNEQFF. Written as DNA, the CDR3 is TGTGCCAGCAGCCACAGGGGCCCCGACCTCAATGAGCAGTTCTTC. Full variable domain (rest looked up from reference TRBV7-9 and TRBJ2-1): DTGVSQNPRHKITKRGQNVTFRCDPISEHNRLYWYRQTLGQGPEFLTYFQNEAQLEKSRLLSDRFSAERPKGSFSTLEIQRTEQGDSAMYLCASSHRGPDLNEQFFGPGTRLTVL.

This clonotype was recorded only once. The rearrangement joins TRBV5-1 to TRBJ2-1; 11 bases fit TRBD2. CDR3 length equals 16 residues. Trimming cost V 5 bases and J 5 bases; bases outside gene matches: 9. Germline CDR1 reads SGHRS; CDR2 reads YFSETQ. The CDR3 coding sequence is TGCGCCAGCAGTCCTACTAGCGGGAGTATACACAATGAGCAGTTCTTC. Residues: CASSPTSGSIHNEQFF.

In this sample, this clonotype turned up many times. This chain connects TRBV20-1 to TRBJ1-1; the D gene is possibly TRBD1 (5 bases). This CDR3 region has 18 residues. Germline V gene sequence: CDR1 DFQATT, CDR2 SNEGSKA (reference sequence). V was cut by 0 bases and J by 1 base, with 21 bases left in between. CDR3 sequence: CSARDLLLGVGENTEAFF. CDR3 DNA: TGCAGTGCTAGAGATCTTTTACTGGGGGTAGGGGAGAACACTGAAGCTTTCTTT.

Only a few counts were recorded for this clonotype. The CDR3 loop is CASKVGNTIYF. CDR3 bases: TGTGCCAGCAAGGTCGGAAACACCATATATTTT. The chain links TRBV9 to TRBJ1-3, with D unresolved. CDR1 SGDLS and CDR2 YYNGEE come from the germline V gene. V lost 6 bases and J lost 4, with 5 bases in between. The CDR3 totals 11 residues.

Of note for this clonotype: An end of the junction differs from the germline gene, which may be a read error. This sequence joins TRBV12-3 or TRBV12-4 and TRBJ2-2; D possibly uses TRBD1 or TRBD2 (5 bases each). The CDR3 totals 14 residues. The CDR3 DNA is TGTACCAGCAGTTTGGGGGTCTTTACCGGGGAGCTGTTTTTT. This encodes CTSSLGVFTGELFF.

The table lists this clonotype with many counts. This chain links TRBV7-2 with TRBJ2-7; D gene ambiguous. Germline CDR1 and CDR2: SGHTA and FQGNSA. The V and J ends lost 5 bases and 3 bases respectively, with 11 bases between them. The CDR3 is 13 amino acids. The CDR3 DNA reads TGTGCCAGCAGCCCCAGGATGAGCTACGAGCAGTACTTC. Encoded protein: CASSPRMSYEQYF. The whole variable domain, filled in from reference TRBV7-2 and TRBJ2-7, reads GAGVSQSPSNKVTEKGKDVELRCDPISGHTALYWYRQSLGQGLEFLIYFQGNSAPDKSGLPSDRFSAERTGGSVSTLTIQRTQQEDSAVYLCASSPRMSYEQYFGPGTRLTVT.